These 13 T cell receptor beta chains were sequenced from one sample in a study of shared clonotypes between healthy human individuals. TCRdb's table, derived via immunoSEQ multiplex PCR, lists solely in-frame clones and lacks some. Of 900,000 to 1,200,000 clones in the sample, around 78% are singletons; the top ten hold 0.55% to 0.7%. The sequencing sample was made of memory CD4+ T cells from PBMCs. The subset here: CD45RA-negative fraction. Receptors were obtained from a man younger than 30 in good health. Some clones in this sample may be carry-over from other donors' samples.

CDR3 sequence reads: CASSRFGGYGYGYTF. Written as DNA, the CDR3 is TGTGCCAGCAGCCGTTTTGGGGGGTACGGCTATGGCTACACCTTC. This chain uses TRBV9 with TRBJ1-2; D is perhaps TRBD1 (5 bases). V dropped 4 bases and J dropped 4 bases, with 17 bases sitting between them. Germline V gives CDR1 SGDLS, CDR2 YYNGEE. The CDR3 covers 15 residues.

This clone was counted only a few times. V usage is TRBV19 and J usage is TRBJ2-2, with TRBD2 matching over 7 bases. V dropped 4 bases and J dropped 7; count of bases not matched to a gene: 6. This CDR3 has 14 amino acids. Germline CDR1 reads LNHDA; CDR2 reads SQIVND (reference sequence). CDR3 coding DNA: TGTGCCAGTAGTACTGGACTAGAAAACGGGGAGCTGTTTTTT. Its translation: CASSTGLENGELFF. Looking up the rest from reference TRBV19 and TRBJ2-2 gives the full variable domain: DGGITQSPKYLFRKEGQNVTLSCEQNLNHDAMYWYRQDPGQGLRLIYYSQIVNDFQKGDIAEGYSVSREKKESFPLTVTSAQKNPTAFYLCASSTGLENGELFFGEGSRLTVL.

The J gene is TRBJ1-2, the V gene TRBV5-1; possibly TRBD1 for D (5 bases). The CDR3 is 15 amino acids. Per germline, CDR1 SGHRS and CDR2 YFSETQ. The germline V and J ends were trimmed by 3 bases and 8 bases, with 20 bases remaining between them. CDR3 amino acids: CASSSNPGIQVGYTF. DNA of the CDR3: TGCGCCAGCAGCTCCAATCCGGGGATACAGGTCGGCTACACCTTC.

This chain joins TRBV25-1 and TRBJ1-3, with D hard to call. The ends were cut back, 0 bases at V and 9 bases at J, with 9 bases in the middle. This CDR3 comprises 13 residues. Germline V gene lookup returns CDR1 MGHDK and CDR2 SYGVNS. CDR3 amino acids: CASSEYYSGTIYF. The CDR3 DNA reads TGTGCCAGCAGTGAATATTACTCCGGCACCATATATTTT.

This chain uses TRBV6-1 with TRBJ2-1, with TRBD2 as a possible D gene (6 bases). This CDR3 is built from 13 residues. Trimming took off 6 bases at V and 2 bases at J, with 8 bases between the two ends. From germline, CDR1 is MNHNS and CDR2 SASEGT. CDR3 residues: CASRDYTYNEQFF. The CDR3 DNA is TGTGCCAGCAGGGACTATACCTACAATGAGCAGTTCTTC.

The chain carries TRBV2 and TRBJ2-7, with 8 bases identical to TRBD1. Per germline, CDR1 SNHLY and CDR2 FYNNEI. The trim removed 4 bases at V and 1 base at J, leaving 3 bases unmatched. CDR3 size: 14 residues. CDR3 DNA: TGTGCCAGCAGTGTCCAGGGGGCATCCTACGAGCAGTACTTC. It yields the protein CASSVQGASYEQYF.

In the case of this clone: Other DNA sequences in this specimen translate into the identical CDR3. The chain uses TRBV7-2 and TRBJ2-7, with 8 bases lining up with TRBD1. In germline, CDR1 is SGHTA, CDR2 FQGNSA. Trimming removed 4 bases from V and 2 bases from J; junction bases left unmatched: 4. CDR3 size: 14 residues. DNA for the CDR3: TGTGCCAGCAGCTCCCGGACAGGGACCTACGAGCAGTACTTC. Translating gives CASSSRTGTYEQYF.

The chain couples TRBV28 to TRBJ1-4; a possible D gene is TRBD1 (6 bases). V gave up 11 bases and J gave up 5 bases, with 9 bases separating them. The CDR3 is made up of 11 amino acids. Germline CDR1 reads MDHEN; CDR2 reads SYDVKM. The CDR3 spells CAAQGNEKLFF. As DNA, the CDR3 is TGTGCCGCACAGGGAAATGAAAAACTGTTTTTT. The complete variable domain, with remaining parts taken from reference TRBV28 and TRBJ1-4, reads DVKVTQSSRYLVKRTGEKVFLECVQDMDHENMFWYRQDPGLGLRLIYFSYDVKMKEKGDIPEGYSVSREKKERFSLILESASTNQTSMYLCAAQGNEKLFFGSGTQLSVL.

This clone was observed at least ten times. The CDR3 bases are TGTGCCAGTAGTATAGTTCAGAGCAATCAGCCCCAGCATTTT. It is translated as CASSIVQSNQPQHF. The rearrangement joins TRBV19 to TRBJ1-5; the D is unclear. Germline V gene data show CDR1 as LNHDA and CDR2 as SQIVND (reference sequence). The V end lost 1 base, the J end lost 1 base, and 5 bases lay between the germline ends. The length of the CDR3 is 14 residues.

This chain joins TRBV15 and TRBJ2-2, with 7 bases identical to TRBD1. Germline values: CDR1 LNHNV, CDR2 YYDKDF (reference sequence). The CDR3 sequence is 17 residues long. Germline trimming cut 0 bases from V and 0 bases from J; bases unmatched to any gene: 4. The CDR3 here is CATSREGTVSNTGELFF. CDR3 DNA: TGTGCCACCAGCAGAGAGGGGACAGTATCGAACACCGGGGAGCTGTTTTTT.

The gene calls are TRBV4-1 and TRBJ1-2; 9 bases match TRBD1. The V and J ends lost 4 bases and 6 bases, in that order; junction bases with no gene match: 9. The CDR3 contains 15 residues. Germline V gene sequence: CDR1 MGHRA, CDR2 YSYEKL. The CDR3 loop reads CASSRITGGDNGYTF. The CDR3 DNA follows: TGCGCCAGCAGCCGCATAACAGGGGGCGACAATGGCTACACCTTC.

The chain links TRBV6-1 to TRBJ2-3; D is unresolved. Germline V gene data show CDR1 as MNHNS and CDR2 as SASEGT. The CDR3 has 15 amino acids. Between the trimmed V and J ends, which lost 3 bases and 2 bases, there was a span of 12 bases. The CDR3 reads CASSDAREYTDTQYF. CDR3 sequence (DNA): TGTGCCAGCAGTGACGCCCGAGAGTACACAGATACGCAGTATTTT.

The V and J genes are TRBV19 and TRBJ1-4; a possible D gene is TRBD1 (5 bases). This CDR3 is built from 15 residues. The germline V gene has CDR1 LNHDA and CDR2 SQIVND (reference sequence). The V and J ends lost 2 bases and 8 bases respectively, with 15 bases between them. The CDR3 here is CASSIRGSDSEKLFF. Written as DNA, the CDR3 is TGTGCCAGTAGTATACGGGGGTCAGATTCCGAAAAACTGTTTTTT.